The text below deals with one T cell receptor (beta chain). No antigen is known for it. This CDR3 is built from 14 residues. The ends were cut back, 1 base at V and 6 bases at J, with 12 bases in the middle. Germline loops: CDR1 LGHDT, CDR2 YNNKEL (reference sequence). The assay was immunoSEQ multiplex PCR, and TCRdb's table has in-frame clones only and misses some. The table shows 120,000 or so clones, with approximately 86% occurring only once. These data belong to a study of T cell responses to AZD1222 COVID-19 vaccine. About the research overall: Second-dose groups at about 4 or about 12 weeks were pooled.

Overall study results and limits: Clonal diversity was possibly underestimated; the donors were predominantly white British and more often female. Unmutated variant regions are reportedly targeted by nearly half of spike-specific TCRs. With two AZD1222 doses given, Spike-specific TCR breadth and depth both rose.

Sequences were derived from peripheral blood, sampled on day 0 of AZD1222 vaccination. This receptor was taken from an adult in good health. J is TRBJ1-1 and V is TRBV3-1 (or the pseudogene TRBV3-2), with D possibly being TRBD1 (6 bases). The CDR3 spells CASSQVRGSAEAFF. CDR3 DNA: TGTGCCAGCAGCCAAGTAAGGGGGTCGGCTGAAGCTTTCTTT.